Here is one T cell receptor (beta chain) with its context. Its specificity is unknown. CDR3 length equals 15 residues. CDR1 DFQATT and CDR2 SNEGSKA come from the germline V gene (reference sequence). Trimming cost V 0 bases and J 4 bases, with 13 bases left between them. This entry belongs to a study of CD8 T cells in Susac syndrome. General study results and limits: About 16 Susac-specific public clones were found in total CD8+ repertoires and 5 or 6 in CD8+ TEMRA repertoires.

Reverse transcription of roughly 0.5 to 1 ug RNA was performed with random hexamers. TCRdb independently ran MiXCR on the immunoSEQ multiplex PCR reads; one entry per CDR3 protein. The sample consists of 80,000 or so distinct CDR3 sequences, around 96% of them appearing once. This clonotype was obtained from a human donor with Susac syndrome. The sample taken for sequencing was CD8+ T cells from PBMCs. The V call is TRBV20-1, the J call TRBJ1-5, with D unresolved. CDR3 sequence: CSARDSAGNNQPQHF. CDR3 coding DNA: TGCAGTGCTAGAGATAGCGCAGGCAATAATCAGCCCCAGCATTTT.